The subject of this entry is one TCR beta chain. V was clipped by 2 bases and J by 3 bases, with 11 bases between them. Germline V gives CDR1 SGHRS, CDR2 YFSETQ. CDR3 length: 14 residues. The data derive from a study of blood T cell repertoires in COVID-19. Study as a whole: PBMCs, B-cell-depleted T cells, or T cells were the source of the cDNA or gDNA that made up the material.

TCRdb keeps only in-frame clones here, not all; method: immunoSEQ multiplex PCR. The sample includes fewer than 250,000 clones, more than 75% seen only once; the top ten take 1.5% to 2%. V and J are TRBV5-1 and TRBJ1-1; tentative D call: TRBD1 (5 bases). The TCR sequence derives from a woman aged 55-69 years who had recovered from COVID-19. Sequenced sample: peripheral blood. The DNA for the CDR3 is TGCGCCAGCAGCTTTGAGGGGAGGCACACTGAAGCTTTCTTT. Its translation is CASSFEGRHTEAFF.